This record covers a single TCR beta chain. The CDR3 extends over 13 amino acids. With 2 bases removed from V and 5 bases from J, the gap between germline ends came to 9 bases. Germline loops: CDR1 MNHEY, CDR2 SMNVEV (reference sequence). Here immunoSEQ multiplex PCR was the method, and the copy in TCRdb shows in-frame clones only, minus some. The sample lists 95,000 to 110,000 clones, about 89% occurring once. This entry is derived from a study of blood T cell repertoires in COVID-19. The chain couples TRBV27 to TRBJ2-5; possibly TRBD2 for D (6 bases). The sequence derives from a woman aged 25 to 39 with acute or convalescent COVID-19. The specimen sequenced was peripheral blood. The CDR3 region has the DNA TGTGCCAGCAGTTTAGAGGAGGGGGAGACCCAGTACTTC. It encodes CASSLEEGETQYF.